These 18 T cell receptor beta chains were sequenced from one sample in a study of cytomegalovirus exposure and HLA in healthy donors. Produced via immunoSEQ multiplex PCR; TCRdb's table is partial and in-frame only. The sample has roughly 48,000 clones; approximately 95% are singletons. The sequenced material came from PBMCs. Receptor source: a woman aged 18 to 35 in good health and CMV-seropositive.

The chain recombines TRBV28 with TRBJ2-3; TRBD2 might be the D (7 bases). The CDR3 is 15 residues long. The germline V and J ends were trimmed by 0 bases and 1 base, with 8 bases remaining between them. CDR1 is MDHEN and CDR2 is SYDVKM in the germline V gene. CDR3 amino acids: CASSLWGGRTDTQYF. Written as DNA, the CDR3 is TGTGCCAGCAGTTTATGGGGGGGGCGCACAGATACGCAGTATTTT.

This clone was recorded once. The J gene is TRBJ1-2, the V gene TRBV19, with D perhaps TRBD1 (6 bases). Germline CDR1 and CDR2: LNHDA and SQIVND (reference sequence). The CDR3 runs 16 residues. V was trimmed by 5 bases and J by 4 bases, leaving 20 bases between them. The CDR3 loop reads CASSPILQGTGYGYTF. In DNA form, the CDR3 reads TGTGCCAGTAGTCCAATACTTCAGGGGACGGGCTATGGCTACACCTTC.

The chain employs TRBV15 and TRBJ1-1; D unclear. CDR1 LNHNV and CDR2 YYDKDF come from the germline V gene (reference sequence). This CDR3 is 16 amino acids long. V was shortened by 0 bases and J by 1 base, with 12 bases between the two germline ends. DNA for the CDR3: TGTGCCACCAGCAGAGATAGTCTAACAGCGAACACTGAAGCTTTCTTT. As protein: CATSRDSLTANTEAFF.

CDR3 residues: CASSPTGSSYNEQFF. The CDR3 region has the DNA TGTGCCAGCTCACCGACAGGGAGCTCCTACAATGAGCAGTTCTTC. This sequence joins TRBV18 and TRBJ2-1, with TRBD1 matching 7 bases. The CDR3 is 15 residues long. Germline V lookup: CDR1 KGHSH, CDR2 LQKENI. V shed 3 bases and J 0 bases; nucleotides not matched to a gene: 2.

The chain is built from TRBV29-1 and TRBJ2-7, with 10 bases that match TRBD1. Germline CDR1 reads SQVTM; CDR2 reads ANQGSEA. CDR3 length equals 17 residues. V gave up 7 bases and J gave up 0 bases; unmatched junction bases: 15. CDR3 protein: CSGDFRDRGTGSYEQYF. CDR3 coding DNA: TGCAGCGGGGATTTCCGGGACAGGGGTACGGGCTCCTACGAGCAGTACTTC.

V and J are TRBV19 and TRBJ2-1, with TRBD2 matching over 9 bases. After removal of 6 bases from V and 0 bases from J, the junction contained 3 bases not matched to a gene. This CDR3 has 15 residues. Germline CDR1 reads LNHDA; CDR2 reads SQIVND (reference sequence). The CDR3 region is CASSRSGSSYNEQFF. DNA for the CDR3: TGTGCCAGTAGCCGTAGCGGGAGCTCCTACAATGAGCAGTTCTTC.

This chain connects TRBV29-1 to TRBJ2-7, with 9 positions matching TRBD2. The V and J ends lost 4 bases and 4 bases, in that order; junction bases with no gene match: 8. The CDR3 covers 14 residues. Looked up from germline, CDR1 is SQVTM and CDR2 is ANQGSEA. DNA of the CDR3: TGCAGCGTTGTAGTAGCGGGAGTCGGTTACGAGCAGTACTTC. This encodes CSVVVAGVGYEQYF.

V is TRBV29-1 and J is TRBJ1-4; D is ambiguous. The V gene lost 0 bases and the J gene lost 4 bases, with 18 bases spanning the gap. Germline V CDR1 and CDR2: SQVTM, ANQGSEA. There are 17 residues in the CDR3. Written as DNA, the CDR3 is TGCAGCGTTGAAGAGGACGGAGGAACGTACTATAATGAAAAACTGTTTTTT. Encoded protein: CSVEEDGGTYYNEKLFF.

The chain links TRBV11-3 to TRBJ1-4; TRBD1 aligns across 9 bases. V dropped 4 bases and J dropped 1; count of bases not matched to a gene: 10. CDR1 and CDR2 (germline): SGHNT, YENEEA. CDR3 size: 18 residues. The CDR3 loop reads CASSWISTGGETNEKLFF. The CDR3 coding sequence is TGTGCCAGCAGCTGGATAAGTACAGGGGGCGAAACTAATGAAAAACTGTTTTTT.

The V and J genes are TRBV6-5 and TRBJ1-2, with 8 nucleotides matching TRBD1. CDR3 length: 16 amino acids. Per the germline V gene, CDR1 is MNHEY and CDR2 is SVGAGI. Trimming cost V 2 bases and J 1 base; bases outside gene matches: 6. The CDR3 loop reads CASSYLRDRLNYGYTF. CDR3 DNA sequence: TGTGCCAGCAGTTACCTCCGGGACAGGCTTAACTATGGCTACACCTTC.

The gene calls are TRBV7-2 and TRBJ2-1; TRBD2 is a possible D gene (5 bases). There are 15 residues in the CDR3. Between the trimmed V and J ends, which lost 1 base and 1 base, there was a span of 8 bases. The germline V gene encodes CDR1 SGHTA and CDR2 FQGNSA. The CDR3 region is CASSLEGLSYNEQFF. The CDR3 DNA sequence: TGTGCCAGCAGCTTAGAAGGACTGTCCTACAATGAGCAGTTCTTC.

CDR3 amino acids: CASSHSRGPQPQYF. The CDR3 DNA reads TGCGCCAGCAGCCACTCTCGAGGTCCGCAGCCGCAGTATTTT. This rearrangement joins TRBV4-3 to TRBJ2-3; D gene unclear. Trimming took 3 bases from V and 10 from J, leaving 17 bases between them. The CDR3 covers 14 residues. Germline values: CDR1 LGHNA, CDR2 YSLEER.

This chain uses TRBV28 with TRBJ1-5; D is uncertain. The CDR3 contains 18 residues. Germline V CDR1 and CDR2: MDHEN, SYDVKM. The ends were cut back, 4 bases at V and 1 base at J, with 20 bases in the middle. The CDR3: CASSSGSGSGVSNQPQHF. In DNA, the CDR3 is TGTGCCAGCAGTTCCGGAAGCGGCTCTGGGGTCAGCAATCAGCCCCAGCATTTT.

V gene TRBV10-3 combines with J gene TRBJ1-1; D is uncertain. V was cut by 3 bases and J by 7 bases, with 6 bases left in between. This CDR3 contains 11 residues. Germline lookup yields CDR1 ENHRY and CDR2 SYGVKD. The CDR3 sequence is CAISDVFEAFF. DNA of the CDR3: TGTGCCATCAGTGACGTGTTTGAAGCTTTCTTT.

This clone was observed a single time. The chain has TRBV30 and TRBJ2-3; TRBD2 aligns across 10 bases. The CDR3 spans 15 residues. Unmatched junction bases numbered 2, after V lost 0 bases and J lost 2 bases. Germline V lookup: CDR1 GTSNPN, CDR2 SVGIG (reference sequence). The CDR3 is CAWSVLAGNTDTQYF. The DNA for the CDR3 is TGTGCCTGGAGTGTACTAGCGGGAAACACAGATACGCAGTATTTT.

This chain connects TRBV28 to TRBJ2-7, with 8 positions matching TRBD1. V gave up 8 bases and J gave up 3 bases; unmatched junction bases: 3. There are 12 residues in the CDR3. Germline lookup yields CDR1 MDHEN and CDR2 SYDVKM. The chain's CDR3 is CASRQGIYEQYF. The CDR3, as DNA: TGTGCCAGCCGACAGGGGATCTACGAGCAGTACTTC.

The rearrangement links TRBV30 to TRBJ2-5, with 15 bases fitting TRBD2. V gave up 4 bases and J gave up 1 base; unmatched junction bases: 13. Looked up from germline, CDR1 is GTSNPN and CDR2 is SVGIG (reference sequence). The CDR3 spans 19 residues. The CDR3 is CAWKGTRTSGRVGQETQYF. The CDR3, as DNA: TGTGCCTGGAAGGGGACCCGGACTAGCGGGAGGGTAGGCCAAGAGACCCAGTACTTC. The entire variable domain, with the rest obtained from reference TRBV30 and TRBJ2-5, is as follows: SQTIHQWPATLVQPVGSPLSLECTVEGTSNPNLYWYRQAAGRGLQLLFYSVGIGQISSEVPQNLSASRPQDRQFILSSKKLLLSDSGFYLCAWKGTRTSGRVGQETQYFGPGTRLLVL.

This chain joins TRBV2 and TRBJ2-7; D possibly corresponds to TRBD1 (7 bases). CDR3 length equals 14 residues. V shed 7 bases and J shed 2 bases, with 15 bases lying between them. CDR1 SNHLY and CDR2 FYNNEI come from the germline V gene. The CDR3 DNA follows: TGTGCCAGCACCCACGGGGGACAGACCTACGAGCAGTACTTC. Protein product: CASTHGGQTYEQYF. Together with reference TRBV2 and TRBJ2-7, the CDR3 gives the full variable domain: EPEVTQTPSHQVTQMGQEVILRCVPISNHLYFYWYRQILGQKVEFLVSFYNNEISEKSEIFDDQFSVERPDGSNFTLKIRSTKLEDSAMYFCASTHGGQTYEQYFGPGTRLTVT.